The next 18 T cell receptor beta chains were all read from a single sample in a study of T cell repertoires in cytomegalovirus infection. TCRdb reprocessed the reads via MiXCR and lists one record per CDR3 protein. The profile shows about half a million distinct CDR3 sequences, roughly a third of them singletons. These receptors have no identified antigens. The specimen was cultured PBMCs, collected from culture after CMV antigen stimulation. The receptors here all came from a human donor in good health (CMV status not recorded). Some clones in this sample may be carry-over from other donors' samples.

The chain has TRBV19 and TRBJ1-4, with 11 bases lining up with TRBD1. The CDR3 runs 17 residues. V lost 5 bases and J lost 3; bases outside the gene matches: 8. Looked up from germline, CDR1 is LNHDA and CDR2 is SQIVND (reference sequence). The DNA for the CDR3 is TGTGCCAGTAGTCAATTGGACAGGGGGCGGGCTAATGAAAAACTGTTTTTT. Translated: CASSQLDRGRANEKLFF.

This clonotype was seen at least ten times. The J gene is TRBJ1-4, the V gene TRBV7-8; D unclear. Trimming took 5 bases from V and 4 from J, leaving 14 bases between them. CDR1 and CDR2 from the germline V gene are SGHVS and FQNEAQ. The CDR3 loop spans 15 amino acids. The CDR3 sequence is CASSPQVSLNEKLFF. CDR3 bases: TGTGCCAGCAGCCCCCAAGTTTCGCTTAATGAAAAACTGTTTTTT.

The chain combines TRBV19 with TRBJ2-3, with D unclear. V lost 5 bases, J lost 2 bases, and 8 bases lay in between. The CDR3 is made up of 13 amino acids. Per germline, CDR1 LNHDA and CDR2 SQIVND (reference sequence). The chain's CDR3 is CASSPDLTDTQYF. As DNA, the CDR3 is TGTGCCAGTAGTCCAGACCTCACAGATACGCAGTATTTT.

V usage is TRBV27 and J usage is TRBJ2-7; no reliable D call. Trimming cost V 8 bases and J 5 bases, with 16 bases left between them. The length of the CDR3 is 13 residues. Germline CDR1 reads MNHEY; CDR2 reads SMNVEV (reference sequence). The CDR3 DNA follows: TGTGCCAGCCTACTACATCCGAAGGACGAGCAGTACGTC. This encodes CASLLHPKDEQYV.

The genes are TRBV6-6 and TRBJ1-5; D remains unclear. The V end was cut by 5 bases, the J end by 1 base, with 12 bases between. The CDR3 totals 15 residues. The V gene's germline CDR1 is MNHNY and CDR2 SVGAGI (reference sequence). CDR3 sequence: CASSDEDGSNQPQHF. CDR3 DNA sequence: TGTGCCAGCAGTGACGAGGACGGAAGCAATCAGCCCCAGCATTTT.

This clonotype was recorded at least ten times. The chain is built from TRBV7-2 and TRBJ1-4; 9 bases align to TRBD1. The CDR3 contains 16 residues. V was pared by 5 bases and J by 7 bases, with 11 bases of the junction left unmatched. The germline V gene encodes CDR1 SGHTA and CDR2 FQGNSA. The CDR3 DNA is TGTGCCAGCAGCCGGAAGGGACAGGGATGGGGTGAAAAACTGTTTTTT. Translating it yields CASSRKGQGWGEKLFF.

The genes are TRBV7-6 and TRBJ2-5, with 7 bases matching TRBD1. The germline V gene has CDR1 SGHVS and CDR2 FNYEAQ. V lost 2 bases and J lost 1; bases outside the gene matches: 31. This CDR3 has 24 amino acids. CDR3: CASSLFGRFEGAGDSSSPQETQYF. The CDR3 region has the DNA TGTGCCAGCAGCTTATTTGGTCGTTTTGAGGGGGCAGGGGATTCCAGTTCCCCCCAAGAGACCCAGTACTTC.

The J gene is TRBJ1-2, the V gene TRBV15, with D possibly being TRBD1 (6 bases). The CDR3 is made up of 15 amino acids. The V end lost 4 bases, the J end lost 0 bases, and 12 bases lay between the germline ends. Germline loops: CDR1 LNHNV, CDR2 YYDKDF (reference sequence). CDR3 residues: CATSKHRQANYGYTF. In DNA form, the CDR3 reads TGTGCCACCAGCAAGCATCGACAGGCTAACTATGGCTACACCTTC.

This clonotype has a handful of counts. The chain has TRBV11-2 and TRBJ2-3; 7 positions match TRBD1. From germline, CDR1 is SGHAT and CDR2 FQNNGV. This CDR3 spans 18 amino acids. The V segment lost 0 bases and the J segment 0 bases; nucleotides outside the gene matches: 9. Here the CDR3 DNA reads TGTGCCAGCAGCTTAGAGCCCCGAGGGGGCGGAAGCACAGATACGCAGTATTTT. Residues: CASSLEPRGGGSTDTQYF. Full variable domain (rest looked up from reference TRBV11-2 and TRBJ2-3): EAGVAQSPRYKIIEKRQSVAFWCNPISGHATLYWYQQILGQGPKLLIQFQNNGVVDDSQLPKDRFSAERLKGVDSTLKIQPAKLEDSAVYLCASSLEPRGGGSTDTQYFGPGTRLTVL.

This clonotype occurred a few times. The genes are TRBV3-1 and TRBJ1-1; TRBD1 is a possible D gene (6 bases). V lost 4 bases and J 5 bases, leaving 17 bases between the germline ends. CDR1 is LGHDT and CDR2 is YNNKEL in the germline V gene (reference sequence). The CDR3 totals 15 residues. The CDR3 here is CASSPNVGAGTEAFF. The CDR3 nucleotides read TGTGCCAGCAGCCCCAACGTGGGGGCCGGGACTGAAGCTTTCTTT.

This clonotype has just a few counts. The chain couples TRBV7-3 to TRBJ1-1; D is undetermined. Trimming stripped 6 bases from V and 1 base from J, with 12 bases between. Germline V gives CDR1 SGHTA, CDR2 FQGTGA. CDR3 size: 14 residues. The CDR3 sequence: CASSQNTANTEAFF. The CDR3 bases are TGTGCCAGCAGTCAAAATACAGCGAACACTGAAGCTTTCTTT.

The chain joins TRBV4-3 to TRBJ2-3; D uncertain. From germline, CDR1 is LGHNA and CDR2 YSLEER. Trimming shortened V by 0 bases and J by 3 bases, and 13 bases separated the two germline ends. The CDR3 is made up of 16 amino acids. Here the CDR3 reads CASSQEARSWTDTQYF. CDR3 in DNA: TGCGCCAGCAGCCAAGAGGCCAGGTCGTGGACAGATACGCAGTATTTT.

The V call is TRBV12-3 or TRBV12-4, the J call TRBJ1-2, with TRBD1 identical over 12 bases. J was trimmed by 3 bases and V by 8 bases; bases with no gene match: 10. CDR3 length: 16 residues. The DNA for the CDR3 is TGTGCCAGCGGATCCGGGACAGGGGGCTTGGACTATGGCTACACCTTC. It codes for CASGSGTGGLDYGYTF.

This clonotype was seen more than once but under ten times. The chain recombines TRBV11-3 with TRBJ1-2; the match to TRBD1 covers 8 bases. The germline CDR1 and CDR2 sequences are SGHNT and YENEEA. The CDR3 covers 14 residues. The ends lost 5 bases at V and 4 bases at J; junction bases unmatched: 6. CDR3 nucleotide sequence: TGTGCCAGCAGCGACCCAGGACAGGGCTATGGCTACACCTTC. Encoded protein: CASSDPGQGYGYTF.

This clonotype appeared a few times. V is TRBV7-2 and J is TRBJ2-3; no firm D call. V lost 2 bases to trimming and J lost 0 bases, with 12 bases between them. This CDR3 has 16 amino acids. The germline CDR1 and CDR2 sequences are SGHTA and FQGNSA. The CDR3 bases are TGTGCCAGCAGCTTAAGGGCAGGCCCTAGCACAGATACGCAGTATTTT. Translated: CASSLRAGPSTDTQYF.

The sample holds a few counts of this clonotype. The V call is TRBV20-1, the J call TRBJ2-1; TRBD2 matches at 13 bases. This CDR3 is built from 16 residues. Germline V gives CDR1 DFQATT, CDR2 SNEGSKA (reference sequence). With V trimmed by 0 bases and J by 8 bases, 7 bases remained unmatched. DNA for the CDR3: TGCAGTGCTAGAGATAGGAGGACTAGCGGGGGTGATGAGCAGTTCTTC. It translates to CSARDRRTSGGDEQFF.

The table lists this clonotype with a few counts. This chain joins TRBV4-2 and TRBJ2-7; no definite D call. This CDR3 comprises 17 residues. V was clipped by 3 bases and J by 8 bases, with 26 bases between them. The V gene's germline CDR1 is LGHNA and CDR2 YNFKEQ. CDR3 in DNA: TGTGCCAGCAGCCAGGCTACTCCCGGGTCTTCCCCTACGCAGCAGTACTTC. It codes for CASSQATPGSSPTQQYF.

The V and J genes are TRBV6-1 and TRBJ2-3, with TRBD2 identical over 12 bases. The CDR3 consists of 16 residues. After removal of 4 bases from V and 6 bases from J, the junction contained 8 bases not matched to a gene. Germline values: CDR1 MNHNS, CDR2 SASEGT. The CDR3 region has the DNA TGTGCCAGCAGTGTGCGACTAGCGGGAGCGGGGGATACGCAGTATTTT. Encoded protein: CASSVRLAGAGDTQYF.